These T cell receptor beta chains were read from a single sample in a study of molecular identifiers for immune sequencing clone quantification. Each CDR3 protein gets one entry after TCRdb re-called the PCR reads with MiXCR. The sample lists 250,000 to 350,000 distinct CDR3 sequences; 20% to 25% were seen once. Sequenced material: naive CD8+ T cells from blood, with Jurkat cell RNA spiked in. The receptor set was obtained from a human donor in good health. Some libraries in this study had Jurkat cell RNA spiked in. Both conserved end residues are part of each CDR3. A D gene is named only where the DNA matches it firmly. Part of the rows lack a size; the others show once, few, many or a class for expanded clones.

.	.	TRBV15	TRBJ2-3	CATSREGISTDTQYF	TGTGCCACCAGCAGAGAAGGAATTAGCACAGATACGCAGTATTTT
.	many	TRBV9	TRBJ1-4	CASSPTTYNEKLFF	TGTGCCAGCAGCCCCACTACTTACAACGAAAAACTGTTTTTT
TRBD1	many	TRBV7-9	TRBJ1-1	CASSLAGGQLNTEAFF	TGTGCCAGCAGCTTAGCCGGGGGACAGTTGAACACTGAAGCTTTCTTT
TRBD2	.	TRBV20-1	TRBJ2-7	CSARVVSGTNEQYF	TGCAGTGCTAGAGTGGTGTCAGGGACTAACGAGCAGTACTTC
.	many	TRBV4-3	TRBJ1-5	CASSQELYVSNQPQHF	TGCGCCAGCAGCCAAGAATTATATGTTAGCAATCAGCCCCAGCATTTT
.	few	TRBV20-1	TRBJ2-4	CSARGSLEGRF	TGCAGTGCTAGAGGATCCCTCGAAGGTCGGTTC
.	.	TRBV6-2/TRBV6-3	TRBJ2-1	CVSKQSSYNEQFF	TGTGTCAGCAAACAGAGCTCCTACAATGAGCAGTTCTTC
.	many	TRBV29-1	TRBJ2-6	CSVLTWEGANVLTF	TGCAGCGTTTTAACCTGGGAAGGGGCCAACGTCCTGACTTTC
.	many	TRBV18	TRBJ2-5	CASSPPDGVETQYF	TGTGCCAGCTCACCACCGGACGGGGTAGAGACCCAGTACTTC
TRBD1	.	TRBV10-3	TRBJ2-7	CAISAGTGASGQYF	TGTGCCATCAGCGCCGGGACAGGGGCTTCCGGGCAGTACTTC
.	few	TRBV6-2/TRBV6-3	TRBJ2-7	CASSYGPLHDYEQYF	TGTGCCAGCAGTTACGGTCCACTCCACGATTACGAGCAGTACTTC
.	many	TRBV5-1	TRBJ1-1	CASSLDTPRTEAFF	TGCGCCAGCAGCTTGGATACTCCGAGGACTGAAGCTTTCTTT
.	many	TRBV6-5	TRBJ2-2	CASSYSRGTGELFF	TGTGCCAGCAGTTACTCACGGGGCACCGGGGAGCTGTTTTTT
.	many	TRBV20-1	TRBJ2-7	CSARDIEVGVYEQYF	TGCAGTGCTAGAGATATAGAGGTAGGGGTCTACGAGCAGTACTTC
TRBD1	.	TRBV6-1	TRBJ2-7	CASSEGLGTGGEQYF	TGTGCCAGCAGTGAAGGTTTGGGGACAGGGGGTGAGCAGTACTTC
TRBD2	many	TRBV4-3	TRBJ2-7	CASSQAFLTSDSYEQYF	TGCGCCAGCAGCCAAGCTTTTCTGACTAGCGACTCCTACGAGCAGTACTTC
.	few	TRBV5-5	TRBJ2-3	CASSSLLGYDTQYF	TGTGCCAGCAGCTCCCTGCTGGGCTACGATACGCAGTATTTT
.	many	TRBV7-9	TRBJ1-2	CASSLVGPGRWHGYTF	TGTGCCAGCAGCTTAGTTGGGCCAGGGCGATGGCATGGCTACACCTTC
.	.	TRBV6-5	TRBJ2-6	CASKKEPSGANVLTF	TGTGCCAGCAAAAAGGAACCTTCTGGGGCCAACGTCCTGACTTTC
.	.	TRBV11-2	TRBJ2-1	CASSLKLSDEQFF	TGTGCCAGCAGCTTAAAGCTTTCCGATGAGCAGTTCTTC
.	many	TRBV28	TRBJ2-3	CASSLVARDTQYF	TGTGCCAGCAGTTTAGTGGCTCGGGATACGCAGTATTTT
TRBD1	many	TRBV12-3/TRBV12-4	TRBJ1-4	CASSPGQDSTNEKLFF	TGTGCCAGCAGTCCGGGACAGGACTCAACTAATGAAAAACTGTTTTTT
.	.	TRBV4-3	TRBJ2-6	CASSQARGGANVLTF	TGCGCCAGCAGCCAAGCGCGTGGAGGGGCCAACGTCCTGACTTTC
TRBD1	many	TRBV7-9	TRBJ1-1	CASSSRQGLLTEAFF	TGTGCCAGCAGCTCCCGACAGGGGTTGTTAACTGAAGCTTTCTTT
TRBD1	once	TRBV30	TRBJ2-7	CAWEWGQGLGERYF	TGTGCCTGGGAATGGGGACAGGGGCTCGGCGAGCGGTACTTC
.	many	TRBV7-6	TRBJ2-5	CASSYATGKQETQYF	TGTGCCAGCAGCTACGCTACCGGGAAACAAGAGACCCAGTACTTC
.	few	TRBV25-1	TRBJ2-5	CASSDGETQYF	TGTGCCAGCAGTGACGGAGAGACCCAGTACTTC
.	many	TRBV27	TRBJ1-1	CASSYAGADTEAFF	TGTGCCAGCAGTTACGCGGGGGCCGACACTGAAGCTTTCTTT
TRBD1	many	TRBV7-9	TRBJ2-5	CASARRDSGVETQYF	TGTGCCAGCGCCCGCCGGGACAGTGGGGTTGAGACCCAGTACTTC
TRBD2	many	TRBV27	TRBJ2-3	CASSPLAGEGYTDTQYF	TGTGCCAGCAGTCCACTAGCGGGAGAGGGGTACACAGATACGCAGTATTTT
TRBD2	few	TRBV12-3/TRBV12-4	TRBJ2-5	CASSQGPGTSGGKTQYF	TGTGCCAGCAGCCAGGGTCCCGGGACTAGCGGGGGGAAGACCCAGTACTTC